This T cell receptor (beta chain) was captured in a study of identical twins. Study observations and caveats: When twins shared out-of-frame alpha sequences, those sequences had excess low generation probability. With abundant cord blood beta clonotypes, insertions were fewer; memory repertoires showed no such pattern. Donors were not followed over many years; analysis was cross-sectional.

The CDR3 spans 13 residues. Germline assignment: CDR1 LNHDA and CDR2 SQIVND (reference sequence). V lost 5 bases, J lost 5 bases, and 12 bases lay in between. In the case of this clonotype: Its antigen is currently unknown.

Template switching added a universal primer site, and cDNA bore unique molecular identifiers. A single record per CDR3 protein comes from TCRdb applying MiXCR to the 5' RACE reads. This table has around 1.7 million distinct CDR3 sequences, 32% appearing once. Material: cord blood. The chain joins TRBV19 to TRBJ1-2; D is ambiguous. The sequence was obtained from a newborn girl in good health. CDR3 amino acids: CASSPGSIYGYTF. CDR3 bases: TGTGCCAGTAGTCCCGGGTCCATATATGGCTACACCTTC.